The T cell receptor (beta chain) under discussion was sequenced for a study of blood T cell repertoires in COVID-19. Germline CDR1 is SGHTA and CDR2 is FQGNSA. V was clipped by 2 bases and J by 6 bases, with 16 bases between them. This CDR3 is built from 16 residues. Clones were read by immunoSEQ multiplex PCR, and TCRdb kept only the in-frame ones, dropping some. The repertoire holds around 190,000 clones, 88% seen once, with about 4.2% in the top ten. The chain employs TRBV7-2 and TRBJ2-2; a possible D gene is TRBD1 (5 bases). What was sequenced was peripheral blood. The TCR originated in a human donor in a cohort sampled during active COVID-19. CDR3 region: CASSLFGVKGPGELFF. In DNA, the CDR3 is TGTGCCAGCAGCTTATTTGGGGTAAAGGGGCCCGGGGAGCTGTTTTTT.